One sample yielded the 20 T cell receptor beta chains listed below, sequenced in a study. TCRdb redid the calling of the RT-PCR reads with MiXCR, one entry per CDR3 protein. This table has 550,000 to 750,000 distinct CDR3 sequences, 11% to 15% appearing once. The sequenced material came from memory CD4+ T cells from blood. These receptors came from a female donor in good health, serving as a healthy control.

Only a few counts were recorded for this clonotype. This chain joins TRBV7-2 and TRBJ2-7; the match to TRBD1 covers 7 bases. CDR1 is SGHTA and CDR2 is FQGNSA in the germline V gene. The CDR3 runs 15 residues. Trimming cost V 6 bases and J 3 bases; bases outside gene matches: 11. CDR3 amino acids: CASSLYPGTDYEQYF. The CDR3 DNA reads TGTGCCAGCAGTCTTTACCCCGGGACAGACTACGAGCAGTACTTC.

The chain carries TRBV5-4 and TRBJ2-5, with 14 nucleotides matching TRBD2. The CDR3 runs 15 residues. Germline V gene lookup returns CDR1 SGHNT and CDR2 YYREEE (reference sequence). V was clipped by 4 bases and J by 4 bases; unmatched bases: 3. The CDR3 protein is CASSAGTSGGETQYF. The CDR3 DNA reads TGTGCCAGCAGCGCCGGGACTAGCGGGGGAGAGACCCAGTACTTC.

This clonotype was detected many times. The chain employs TRBV7-3 and TRBJ2-1; TRBD1 matches at 9 bases. Germline assignment: CDR1 SGHTA and CDR2 FQGTGA. This CDR3 contains 14 residues. V gave up 5 bases and J gave up 2 bases; unmatched junction bases: 1. For the CDR3, the DNA is TGTGCCAGCAGCCGGGACAGGGCCTACAATGAGCAGTTCTTC. Residues: CASSRDRAYNEQFF.

The chain joins TRBV28 to TRBJ1-2; TRBD1 is a possible D gene (5 bases). This CDR3 spans 12 amino acids. Looked up from germline, CDR1 is MDHEN and CDR2 is SYDVKM. Deletions cut 8 bases from V and 7 bases from J, with 14 bases between. The CDR3 DNA reads TGTGCCAGCGGGACCGACACGATTGGCTACACCTTC. Translated, it gives CASGTDTIGYTF.

V is TRBV7-3 and J is TRBJ2-1, with TRBD1 as a possible D gene (6 bases). This CDR3 is 14 amino acids long. Germline V gene sequence: CDR1 SGHTA, CDR2 FQGTGA. The V gene lost 2 bases and the J gene lost 4 bases, with 9 bases spanning the gap. CDR3 in DNA: TGTGCCAGCAGCTTAGACAGGAATTACAATGAGCAGTTCTTC. Its translation: CASSLDRNYNEQFF.

This clonotype has more than one count but fewer than ten. The chain has TRBV6-4 and TRBJ1-2, with D maybe TRBD1 (6 bases). The CDR3 runs 15 residues. V lost 5 bases, J lost 3 bases, and 16 bases lay in between. The germline CDR1 and CDR2 sequences are MRHNA and SNTAGT. Written as DNA, the CDR3 is TGTGCCAGCAGTTCGGACAGCAAGAACTACTATGGCTACACCTTC. This encodes CASSSDSKNYYGYTF.

This clonotype was counted only a few times. The rearrangement uses TRBV27 and TRBJ1-1, with TRBD1 matching 7 bases. The CDR3 loop spans 16 amino acids. The ends lost 4 bases at V and 3 bases at J; junction bases unmatched: 11. Germline CDR1 reads MNHEY; CDR2 reads SMNVEV (reference sequence). The CDR3 nucleotides are TGTGCCAGCAGTTCATATAGGGGGCGGGTGGACACTGAAGCTTTCTTT. Translation: CASSSYRGRVDTEAFF.

This clonotype was observed a handful of times. The genes are TRBV6-2 or TRBV6-3 and TRBJ2-2; D may be TRBD1 (6 bases). The CDR3 sequence is 12 residues long. In germline, CDR1 is MNHEY, CDR2 SVGEGT. Trimming pared 5 bases from V and 8 bases from J, leaving 9 bases between. The CDR3 loop reads CASSIGTGELFF. The CDR3 region has the DNA TGTGCCAGCAGTATCGGGACAGGGGAGCTGTTTTTT.

This chain joins TRBV5-1 and TRBJ2-3; 12 nucleotides match TRBD2. J lost 6 bases, V lost 3 bases, and 8 bases had no gene match. The CDR3 contains 16 residues. Germline CDR1 SGHRS, CDR2 YFSETQ. This CDR3 reads CASSSASGGAWDTQYF. CDR3 nucleotides: TGCGCCAGCAGCTCTGCTAGCGGGGGGGCGTGGGATACGCAGTATTTT.

This chain links TRBV24-1 with TRBJ2-1; D is undetermined. V was trimmed by 3 bases and J by 12 bases, leaving 8 bases between them. This CDR3 has 11 amino acids. From germline, CDR1 is KGHDR and CDR2 SFDVKD. CDR3: CATSDKSWQFF. The CDR3 coding sequence is TGTGCCACCAGTGATAAGAGCTGGCAGTTCTTC.

The table lists this clonotype with many counts. V and J are TRBV20-1 and TRBJ2-1; TRBD1 might be the D (5 bases). Germline-derived CDR1 and CDR2 are DFQATT and SNEGSKA (reference sequence). The CDR3 covers 12 residues. V lost 6 bases and J 6 bases, leaving 12 bases between the germline ends. The chain's CDR3 is CSAPDRGNEQFF. CDR3 bases: TGCAGTGCACCCGACAGAGGCAATGAGCAGTTCTTC.

In its sample, this clonotype was seen many times. The chain employs TRBV10-3 and TRBJ1-5; D ambiguous. Germline CDR1 reads ENHRY; CDR2 reads SYGVKD. The CDR3 consists of 13 residues. The ends were cut back, 3 bases at V and 5 bases at J, with 8 bases in the middle. The CDR3 loop is CAISEMEDQPQHF. Here the CDR3 DNA reads TGTGCCATCAGTGAAATGGAGGATCAGCCCCAGCATTTT.

This clonotype was seen only a few times. The chain employs TRBV7-9 and TRBJ1-6, with D possibly matching TRBD1 (6 bases). Trimming pared 3 bases from V and 2 bases from J, leaving 8 bases between. The CDR3 spans 15 residues. The germline V gene encodes CDR1 SEHNR and CDR2 FQNEAQ (reference sequence). For the CDR3, the DNA is TGTGCCAGCAGCTTGTACAGGGCCTATAATTCACCCCTCCACTTT. It specifies CASSLYRAYNSPLHF.

This clonotype has a count of ten or more. This chain links TRBV9 with TRBJ2-1; 8 bases map to TRBD1. This CDR3 is 15 amino acids long. CDR1 and CDR2 from the germline V gene are SGDLS and YYNGEE. V lost 3 bases, J lost 2 bases, and 4 bases stayed unmatched. This CDR3 reads CASSARGQTYNEQFF. The CDR3 coding sequence is TGTGCCAGCAGCGCCAGGGGGCAAACCTACAATGAGCAGTTCTTC. The full variable domain, in which reference TRBV9 and TRBJ2-1 provide the parts outside the CDR3, is DSGVTQTPKHLITATGQRVTLRCSPRSGDLSVYWYQQSLDQGLQFLIQYYNGEERAKGNILERFSAQQFPDLHSELNLSSLELGDSALYFCASSARGQTYNEQFFGPGTRLTVL.

A note on this clonotype: A much larger clone lies a single base off, so this may be a read error. This rearrangement joins TRBV20-1 to TRBJ1-2, with unresolved D. The CDR3 length is 14 residues. Between the trimmed V and J ends, which lost 0 bases and 8 bases, there was a span of 16 bases. Germline CDR1 DFQATT, CDR2 SNEGSKA (reference sequence). The CDR3 DNA reads TGCAGTGCTAGAGAACTAACAGTTGCCCGGGGCTACACCTTC. Translated: CSARELTVARGYTF.

This clonotype was picked up a small number of times. The chain carries TRBV6-2 or TRBV6-3 and TRBJ2-7; possible D gene TRBD2, 5 bases. The germline V and J ends were trimmed by 6 bases and 3 bases, with 6 bases remaining between them. Germline V gene sequence: CDR1 MNHEY, CDR2 SVGEGT. The CDR3 has 11 residues. CDR3 sequence reads: CASRTNYEQYF. CDR3 nucleotides: TGTGCCAGCAGGACTAACTACGAGCAGTACTTC.

A few counts support this clonotype. This rearrangement joins TRBV6-2 or TRBV6-3 to TRBJ2-1, with 8 bases lining up with TRBD2. The CDR3 sequence is 13 residues long. The V segment lost 6 bases and the J segment 6 bases; nucleotides outside the gene matches: 4. Germline V gene data show CDR1 as MNHEY and CDR2 as SVGEGT. CDR3 in amino acids: CASRRTSFNEQFF. The DNA for the CDR3 is TGTGCCAGCAGGCGGACTAGCTTCAATGAGCAGTTCTTC.

This chain joins TRBV20-1 and TRBJ2-7, with 8 bases lining up with TRBD1. Germline CDR1 DFQATT, CDR2 SNEGSKA (reference sequence). With V trimmed by 3 bases and J by 3 bases, 7 bases remained unmatched. CDR3 length: 14 amino acids. The CDR3 DNA reads as TGCAGTGCTAGGCCCGGACAGGGTGGCTACGAGCAGTACTTC. Encoded protein: CSARPGQGGYEQYF.

J is TRBJ2-1 and V is TRBV28; tentative D call: TRBD1 (6 bases). The V end lost 7 bases, the J end lost 8 bases, and 18 bases lay between the germline ends. Germline CDR1 MDHEN, CDR2 SYDVKM. This CDR3 region has 14 residues. The DNA for the CDR3 is TGTGCCAGCATTCCCCCGAGGGGGAGCGATGAGCAGTTCTTC. Translated, it gives CASIPPRGSDEQFF. Drawing the rest from reference TRBV28 and TRBJ2-1, the complete variable domain is DVKVTQSSRYLVKRTGEKVFLECVQDMDHENMFWYRQDPGLGLRLIYFSYDVKMKEKGDIPEGYSVSREKKERFSLILESASTNQTSMYLCASIPPRGSDEQFFGPGTRLTVL.

This clonotype was found a few times. The chain joins TRBV5-1 to TRBJ2-2; D might be TRBD2 (6 bases). The V end lost 4 bases, the J end lost 6 bases, and 13 bases lay between the germline ends. The CDR3 sequence is 14 residues long. Germline lookup yields CDR1 SGHRS and CDR2 YFSETQ. The DNA of the CDR3 is TGCGCCAGCAGCGGAGGGAGTTTCCCCGGGGAGCTGTTTTTT. Residues: CASSGGSFPGELFF.